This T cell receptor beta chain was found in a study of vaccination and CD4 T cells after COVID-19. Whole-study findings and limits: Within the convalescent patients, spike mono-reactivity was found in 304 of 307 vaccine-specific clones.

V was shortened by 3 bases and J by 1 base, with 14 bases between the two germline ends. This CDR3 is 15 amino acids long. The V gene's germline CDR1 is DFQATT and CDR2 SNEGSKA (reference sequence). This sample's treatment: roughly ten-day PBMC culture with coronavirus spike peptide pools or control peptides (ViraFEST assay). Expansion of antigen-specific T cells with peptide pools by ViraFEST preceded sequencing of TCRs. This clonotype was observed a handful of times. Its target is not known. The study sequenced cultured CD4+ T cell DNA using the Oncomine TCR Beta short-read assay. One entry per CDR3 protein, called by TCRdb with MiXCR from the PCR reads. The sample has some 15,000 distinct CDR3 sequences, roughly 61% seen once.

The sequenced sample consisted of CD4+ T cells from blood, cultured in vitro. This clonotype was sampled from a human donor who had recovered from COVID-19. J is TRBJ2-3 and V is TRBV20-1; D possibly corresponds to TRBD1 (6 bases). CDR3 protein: CSASNQGSGTDTQYF. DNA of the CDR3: TGCAGTGCTAGTAACCAGGGGAGTGGCACAGATACGCAGTATTTT.